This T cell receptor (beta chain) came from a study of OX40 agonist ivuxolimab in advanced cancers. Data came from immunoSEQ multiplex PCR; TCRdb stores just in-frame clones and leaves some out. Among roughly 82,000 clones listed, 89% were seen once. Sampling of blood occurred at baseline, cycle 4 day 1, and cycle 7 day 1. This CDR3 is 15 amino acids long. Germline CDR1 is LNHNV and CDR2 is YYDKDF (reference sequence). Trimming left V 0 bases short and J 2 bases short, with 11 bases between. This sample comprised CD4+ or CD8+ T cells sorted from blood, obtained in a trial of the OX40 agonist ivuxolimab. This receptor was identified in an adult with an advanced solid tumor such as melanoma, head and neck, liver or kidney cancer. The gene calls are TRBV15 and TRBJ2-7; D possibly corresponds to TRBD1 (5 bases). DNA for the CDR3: TGTGCCACCAGCAGAGATGTAGGGGCAACCTACGAGCAGTACTTC. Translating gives CATSRDVGATYEQYF.